This T cell receptor (beta chain) stems from a study of liver allograft versus peripheral blood T cells (dated by TCRdb to 2020 to 2021). Concerning the study at large: The study compared T cell receptor repertoires found within transplanted livers against repertoires in the peripheral blood of liver transplant recipients. General study outcomes and caveats: T cell receptor repertoires inside liver allografts were reported to be different from the repertoires detected in peripheral blood.

For CDR1 and CDR2, the germline V gene (reference sequence) lists DFQATT and SNEGSKA. There are 14 amino acids in the CDR3, from cysteine to phenylalanine inclusive. Only the CDR3 part of the read is kept: 42 bases, read in frame from the first base. A distance of 18 bases separates the germline ends of V and J, which lose 5 bases and 7 bases respectively. Sequenced using an Illumina MiSeq. TCRdb applied fastp at Q25 and MiXCR to the public reads, then kept only in-frame beta chains. Each entry merges the rows of one CDR3 protein and shows their most common DNA and genes. Recorded for this sample are about 5,600 distinct CDR3 sequences; 13% to 15% of them occurred a single time. The ten biggest clones cover 2.9% of the sample. A word on this clonotype: No antigen is known for it. Within one base of it there is no much larger clone, and no base qualities were kept.

The source is a human patient who had a liver transplant. Because of the transplant, the T cells may be the graft donor's rather than the patient's own. The sequence links TRBV20-1 to TRBJ1-5, and possibly TRBD1, on 6 matching bases. The CDR3 has the sequence CSALQTGHDQPQHF. The DNA sequence is TGCAGTGCTTTGCAAACAGGGCATGACCAGCCCCAGCATTTT.